Listed below are T cell receptor beta chains from one sample, sequenced in a study of resident and recirculating memory T cells in vitiligo. TCRdb's table, derived via immunoSEQ multiplex PCR, lists solely in-frame clones and lacks some. Seen here are 40,000 to 50,000 clones, about 90% observed once, and the top ten hold about 4.5%. Specimen: blood. The source is a male donor with vitiligo. The CDR3 runs from the conserved cysteine through the conserved F or W. Fields, in order: CDR3 DNA, CDR3 protein, clone size, V gene, D gene, J gene. D genes are given only for firm matches. Size tells how often a clone was seen (once, few, many) or the class of an expanded clone, and some rows leave it out.

TGTGCCAGCAGTGTAACGGGGAACACCGGGGAGCTGTTTTTT,CASSVTGNTGELFF,.,TRBV6-5,.,TRBJ2-2
TGTGCCAGCTATAGGGGGGGCGAGCAGTACTTC,CASYRGGEQYF,.,TRBV6-5,.,TRBJ2-7
TGTGCCAGCAGCTTTGGCGGGGGGGTCAATGAGCAGTTCTTC,CASSFGGGVNEQFF,.,TRBV11-2,TRBD2,TRBJ2-1
TGTGCCAGCAGCTTAAGGAGGACAGGGACAGAAGCTTTCTTT,CASSLRRTGTEAFF,.,TRBV7-3,TRBD1,TRBJ1-1
TGTGCCAGCAGCCAGGATTTTCCCCAGTTCTTC,CASSQDFPQFF,.,TRBV2,.,TRBJ2-1
TGTGCCTGGGGGCGGGGGGCAGCGGCTGAAGCTTTCTTT,CAWGRGAAAEAFF,.,TRBV30,.,TRBJ1-1
TGTGCCAGCGGAACGAGGACAACCTCCTACGAGCAGTACTTC,CASGTRTTSYEQYF,.,TRBV5-5,.,TRBJ2-7
TGTGCCAGCACCCCAGCGGGACTAGCGGGGGGCCAAGAGACCCAGTACTTC,CASTPAGLAGGQETQYF,.,TRBV27,TRBD2,TRBJ2-5
TGTGCCAGCAGCGGGACTGGATATAGCAGGTTAGGGGACGAGCAGTACTTC,CASSGTGYSRLGDEQYF,.,TRBV11-2,.,TRBJ2-7
TGTGCCAGCAGCTTAATCGGGGGGCAAGATACGCAGTATTTT,CASSLIGGQDTQYF,.,TRBV13,.,TRBJ2-3
TGTGCCAGTAGTACCTCCCCCCGGAGCTCCTACAATGAGCAGTTCTTC,CASSTSPRSSYNEQFF,.,TRBV19,.,TRBJ2-1
TGTGCCAGCAGTGAAGAATATGGGGCTAGGGAGCCCCAGCATTTT,CASSEEYGAREPQHF,.,TRBV6-1,.,TRBJ1-5
TGTGCCAGCAGCCAAGACGGGGAGGGGAGGAACACTGAAGCTTTCTTT,CASSQDGEGRNTEAFF,.,TRBV16,.,TRBJ1-1
TGTGCCAGCAGCTTACTCGGGGACACTGAAGCTTTCTTT,CASSLLGDTEAFF,.,TRBV7-9,.,TRBJ1-1
TGTGCCAGCAGCCCCCGCGCGGGAACTAATTCACCCCTCCACTTT,CASSPRAGTNSPLHF,.,TRBV14,.,TRBJ1-6
TGTGCCACCAGCAGAAGACTAGCGGGGGAAACAGATACGCAGTATTTT,CATSRRLAGETDTQYF,.,TRBV15,TRBD2,TRBJ2-3
TGCGCCAGCAGCCAAGATAGGGCCGGGATCTCCTACGAGCAGTACTTC,CASSQDRAGISYEQYF,.,TRBV4-3,.,TRBJ2-7
TGTGCCAGCAGCGTAGGACAAGTCAATGAGCAGTTCTTC,CASSVGQVNEQFF,.,TRBV9,.,TRBJ2-1
TGTGCCAGCAGTGAAGACGGATGGCGGGGGATTGAGCAGTTCTTC,CASSEDGWRGIEQFF,once,TRBV6-1,TRBD2,TRBJ2-1
TGTGCCAGCAGTTACCGAGCCCGGGGGCTGTTTTTT,CASSYRARGLFF,.,TRBV6-6,.,TRBJ2-2
TGTGCCAGCAGCTTAGCGCTGGGACTAGCAGCGAACACCGGGGAGCTGTTTTTT,CASSLALGLAANTGELFF,few,TRBV7-8,TRBD2,TRBJ2-2
TGTGCCAGCAGCCCAGCTCGGACTAGCGGGGTGAACACCGGGGAGCTGTTTTTT,CASSPARTSGVNTGELFF,.,TRBV2,TRBD2,TRBJ2-2
TGTGCCAGCAGTGATCCGTTCGAGCGGGGGGGAGCAGATACGCAGTATTTT,CASSDPFERGGADTQYF,.,TRBV6-1,TRBD2,TRBJ2-3
TGTGCCTCTGAAAGGGAGTTAAATTCACCCCTCCACTTT,CASERELNSPLHF,.,TRBV10-3,.,TRBJ1-6
TGTGCCAGCAGTGGACAGGGGTGGAACGGGGAGCTGTTTTTT,CASSGQGWNGELFF,.,TRBV27,TRBD1,TRBJ2-2
TGTGCCTGGAGTGCACTACAGGGTCGTGGCTACACCTTC,CAWSALQGRGYTF,once,TRBV30,.,TRBJ1-2
TGTGCCAGCCAGCCCCCGGGACTCTCTGCCATTTGGACCCAGTACTTC,CASQPPGLSAIWTQYF,.,TRBV7-9,.,TRBJ2-5
TGTGCTAGTGGTTTCCCGGGACAGGGAATAGAAGAGCAGTACTTC,CASGFPGQGIEEQYF,once,TRBV12-5,TRBD1,TRBJ2-7
TGTGCCTGGAGTGGAGGGCAGGCGGCCATATATTTT,CAWSGGQAAIYF,once,TRBV30,.,TRBJ1-3
TGTGCCAGCAGCGAAAGCCCCGCGGGCTACGAGCAGTACTTC,CASSESPAGYEQYF,.,TRBV9,.,TRBJ2-7
TGCGCCAGCAGCTTGGAGGGGTCGGAGACCCAGTACTTC,CASSLEGSETQYF,.,TRBV5-1,.,TRBJ2-5
TGCGCCAGCAACCCCCTAGCGGGGGGCGGGGAGCAGTACTTC,CASNPLAGGGEQYF,.,TRBV5-1,TRBD2,TRBJ2-7
TGTGCCAGCAGCCTCCTTGGCCCCAGGAATGGCTACACCTTC,CASSLLGPRNGYTF,.,TRBV6-5,.,TRBJ1-2
TGCAGCGTTGGACAGGGGTCCTACCAGCAGTACTTC,CSVGQGSYQQYF,.,TRBV29-1,TRBD1,TRBJ2-7
TGTGCCAGCAGCTTAACGGCAGGGGGCAGGGATACGCAGTATTTT,CASSLTAGGRDTQYF,.,TRBV7-9,TRBD1,TRBJ2-3
TGTGCCAGCAGTGAACACAGAGCTAACTATGGCTACACCTTC,CASSEHRANYGYTF,.,TRBV6-1,.,TRBJ1-2
TGTGCCAGCAGTACCGACAGGGCGAACACTGAAGCTTTCTTT,CASSTDRANTEAFF,once,TRBV2,TRBD1,TRBJ1-1
TGTGCCAGCAGCTGGACAGGGCCATCGAACACCGGGGAGCTGTTTTTT,CASSWTGPSNTGELFF,.,TRBV7-3,TRBD1,TRBJ2-2
TGTGCCAGCAGCTTGCCCGGACACCTAAAGACAGCAACTAATGAAAAACTGTTTTTT,CASSLPGHLKTATNEKLFF,.,TRBV5-8,.,TRBJ1-4
TGTGCCAGCAGTAACAGGGGTGAAGAGACCCAGTACTTC,CASSNRGEETQYF,.,TRBV11-3,TRBD1,TRBJ2-5
TGTGCCAGCAGCCTAACAGGGGGGAGCAATCAGCCCCAGCATTTT,CASSLTGGSNQPQHF,.,TRBV6-6,TRBD1,TRBJ1-5
TGTGCCAGCAGTCCTCGTGACGCCAGGGGAGCTAATCAGCCCCAGCATTTT,CASSPRDARGANQPQHF,.,TRBV27,.,TRBJ1-5
TGTGCCAGCAGTCCCCCGAAAGGGGACTTTAACTATGGCTACACCTTC,CASSPPKGDFNYGYTF,.,TRBV28,.,TRBJ1-2
TGTGCCAGCTCACCAGTGCTACAGGGGTCCCTAAATGAAGCTTTCTTT,CASSPVLQGSLNEAFF,.,TRBV18,TRBD1,TRBJ1-1
TGTGCCAGCAGCTCGTTTTTGGGCCGGGGGAACACAGATACGCAGTATTTT,CASSSFLGRGNTDTQYF,.,TRBV7-8,.,TRBJ2-3
TGTGCCAGCAGCCAGGGACAGAGAGAGACCCAGTACTTC,CASSQGQRETQYF,.,TRBV11-2,TRBD1,TRBJ2-5
TGCGCCAGCAGCTGGGGGGTGCTCACCGGGGAGCTGTTTTTT,CASSWGVLTGELFF,.,TRBV4-1,.,TRBJ2-2